This TCR beta chain was identified in a study of blood T cell repertoires in COVID-19. This clone was counted only a few times. The CDR3 runs to 14 residues. Germline CDR1 and CDR2: LNHDA and SQIVND (reference sequence). The J segment lost 7 bases and the V segment lost 8 bases, leaving 10 bases of the junction unmatched. Clones were sequenced by immunoSEQ multiplex PCR, and TCRdb holds only the in-frame ones, with some missing. The data show 120,000 or so clones, approximately 74% seen once. The source of this sequence is a man aged 60-69 years with acute or convalescent COVID-19. This rearrangement joins TRBV19 to TRBJ1-4, with TRBD1 matching over 7 bases. The sequenced material came from peripheral blood. The chain's CDR3 is CASLQRGGGEKLFF. In DNA, the CDR3 is TGTGCCAGTCTTCAGAGAGGGGGCGGTGAAAAACTGTTTTTT.